The 16 T cell receptor beta chains given below trace back to one sample, sequenced in a study of T cell clusters in autoimmune cytopenias (dated by TCRdb to about 2019). Each sample's TRB amplification started from around 230 ng of peripheral blood genomic DNA, which corresponds to tens of thousands of genome equivalents. These reads were obtained on an Illumina MiSeq. To amplify TRB rearrangements, a touch-down multiplex PCR protocol was run with the TRB-A and TRB-B primer pools combined in a single tube. Based on TCRdb reprocessing of the reads, there is one entry per CDR3 protein sequence, and DNA is missing. This sample's table has entries for about a thousand distinct CDR3 sequences. The ten largest clones take up around 90% of the sample. The sample was peripheral blood. These receptors all stem from a human donor with an autoimmune cytopenia, with autoimmune hepatitis or in good health (not recorded which).

V gene TRBV6-5 combines with J gene TRBJ2-1; as DNA is missing, the TRBD1 call by TCRdb cannot be tested. This CDR3 is built from 14 residues. Germline values: CDR1 MNHEY, CDR2 SVGAGI. The CDR3 protein is CASKENGNYNEQFF.

V usage is TRBV5-5 and J usage is TRBJ2-1; the D call of TRBD1 rests on TCRdb alone, since no DNA is present to check it. Germline V gene sequence: CDR1 SGHKS, CDR2 YYEKEE (reference sequence). CDR3 size: 13 residues. CDR3: CASSPPSDNEQFF.

By frequency, this clonotype is medium-sized. The chain combines TRBV20-1 with TRBJ2-1; the D call of TRBD2 rests on TCRdb alone, since no DNA is present to check it. This CDR3 is built from 14 residues. The germline V gene encodes CDR1 DFQATT and CDR2 SNEGSKA (reference sequence). The chain's CDR3 is CSARAGSSGVAQFF.

The chain carries TRBV30 and TRBJ2-1. Germline lookup yields CDR1 GTSNPN and CDR2 SVGIG (reference sequence). There are 12 residues in the CDR3. Here the CDR3 reads CASGESYNEQFF.

The chain links TRBV29-1 to TRBJ2-7; the D call from TCRdb, TRBD2, cannot be confirmed without DNA. The germline CDR1 and CDR2 sequences are SQVTM and ANQGSEA. The CDR3 contains 15 residues. CDR3 residues: CSVEAPLRGGYEQYF.

Considering frequency, this clonotype is medium-sized. This chain links TRBV6-5 with TRBJ2-3; TCRdb's D call of TRBD2 is untestable without DNA. Looked up from germline, CDR1 is MNHEY and CDR2 is SVGAGI. The CDR3 runs 15 residues. CDR3 region: CASSLSGGAGDTQYF.

The chain employs TRBV5-1 and TRBJ2-7; the TRBD1 assignment by TCRdb is unverifiable without DNA. CDR3 length: 15 residues. Germline V gives CDR1 SGHRS, CDR2 YFSETQ. This CDR3 reads CASSFSGGGNYEQYF.

The V gene is TRBV7-9, the J gene TRBJ2-1. Germline loops: CDR1 SEHNR, CDR2 FQNEAQ (reference sequence). There are 15 residues in the CDR3. This CDR3 reads CASSFGLGISNEQFF.

The CDR3 spells CASRDDRGQAPTSTDTQYF. The rearrangement uses TRBV6-5 and TRBJ2-3; TCRdb lists TRBD1, though no DNA is available to test this call. The CDR3 has 19 amino acids. CDR1 is MNHEY, CDR2 SVGAGI, per germline.

V gene TRBV7-9 combines with J gene TRBJ2-2. CDR1 and CDR2 (germline): SEHNR, FQNEAQ (reference sequence). The CDR3 runs 14 residues. This CDR3 is CASSLVEDTGELFF. Full variable domain (outside the CDR3, taken from reference TRBV7-9 and TRBJ2-2): DTGVSQNPRHKITKRGQNVTFRCDPISEHNRLYWYRQTLGQGPEFLTYFQNEAQLEKSRLLSDRFSAERPKGSFSTLEIQRTEQGDSAMYLCASSLVEDTGELFFGEGSRLTVL.

The rearrangement joins TRBV6-5 to TRBJ2-7. This CDR3 spans 11 amino acids. From germline, CDR1 is MNHEY and CDR2 SVGAGI. This chain's CDR3 is CAIGFLYEQYF.

The V and J genes are TRBV20-1 and TRBJ2-7. CDR3 length: 13 amino acids. Germline CDR1 reads DFQATT; CDR2 reads SNEGSKA (reference sequence). CDR3 loop: CSAAVSELYEQYF.

The chain joins TRBV29-1 to TRBJ2-7; TCRdb indicates TRBD1, and absent DNA this call remains unverified. The CDR3 covers 15 residues. The germline CDR1 and CDR2 sequences are SQVTM and ANQGSEA. The CDR3 loop is CSVTNSGQGLYEQYF.

The chain links TRBV28 to TRBJ2-7; TCRdb returns TRBD2, unconfirmable since there is no DNA. The CDR3 length is 16 residues. The germline V gene encodes CDR1 MDHEN and CDR2 SYDVKM. The CDR3 is CASRVGVSRGAYEQYF.

This rearrangement joins TRBV6-5 to TRBJ2-1. Germline values: CDR1 MNHEY, CDR2 SVGAGI. CDR3 size: 14 residues. The CDR3 region is CASSYSGPHNEQFF.

This chain links TRBV19 with TRBJ2-2. The CDR3 contains 13 residues. Germline CDR1 LNHDA, CDR2 SQIVND (reference sequence). The CDR3 reads CASSQRYTGELFF. The whole variable domain, remainder taken from reference TRBV19 and TRBJ2-2, is DGGITQSPKYLFRKEGQNVTLSCEQNLNHDAMYWYRQDPGQGLRLIYYSQIVNDFQKGDIAEGYSVSREKKESFPLTVTSAQKNPTAFYLCASSQRYTGELFFGEGSRLTVL.